Given below is one T cell receptor beta chain in context. This clone was observed once. Its binding antigen is unknown. No base-level quality is on record; no much larger clone is a single base apart. Relative to germline, V is missing 6 bases and J is missing 1 base, with 4 bases of the junction outside any gene match. Spanning cysteine to phenylalanine, the CDR3 consists of 15 amino acids. The only DNA kept is the CDR3, 45 bases in frame from the first base. The germline V gene encodes CDR1 MGHDK and CDR2 SYGVNS. In total, roughly 710 healthy bone marrow donors made up the cohort. Cohort members were all nominally healthy when sampled, although unrecorded immune exposures were likely present. The donor tested CMV seropositive and was one of the 289 seropositive cohort members. A peripheral blood sample was provided by each donor, and peripheral blood mononuclear cells were used for TCR beta sequencing. The Qiagen DNeasy Blood Extraction Kit was used to extract genomic DNA from the blood cell samples.

The entry originates in a study of cytomegalovirus exposure and HLA in healthy donors (dated by TCRdb to about 2017). Background for the entire study: According to an earlier analysis of several hundred of the donors, about 180 million T cells yielded 90 million to 130 million unique TCR beta sequences and more than 250 Gb of sequence data. The number of typed donors differed by locus: 629-630 for A, B, C, DRB1 and DQB1; roughly 510 for DQA1; over 600 for DPA1; and around 450 for DPB1. Of the approximately 400 genotyped donors, 75% to 85% were placed in the genetic ancestry cluster associated with self-reported Caucasian donors. All discovery cohort repertoires had been generated using a single sequencing platform. A later genetic analysis used genome-wide SNP genotypes for about 65% of the roughly 670 donors, treating that subset as a discovery cohort. Besides the first cohort of roughly 640 subjects, a separate validation cohort made up of over a hundred different subjects was used. An early release covering about 600 HLA-typed donors comprised about 310 gigabases of sequencing data and roughly 86 million unique TCR sequences. In the later analysis, no new phenotypic data were used to find candidate immune exposures; instead, reliance was placed on TCR beta sequences and their occurrence across donors. The study combined high-throughput TCR immunosequencing, statistical association of individual TCRs with disease status, and machine learning to predict cytomegalovirus infection status. Donor age, sex, ethnicity and CMV serostatus were compiled together with the repertoire data. A later analysis re-analyzed previously published TCR beta repertoires from 650 to 800 donors and added high-resolution HLA genotyping to study TCR occurrence patterns. The study aimed to test whether signatures of past pathogen exposure could be identified by cataloging public T cell receptors. HLA typing included class I and class II loci at four-digit resolution. Because of strong linkage in the cohort, roughly five DR-DQ haplotypes were treated as single units for association and clustering. An earlier analysis of nearly 600 of the donors applied high-throughput TCR beta sequencing to assess whether each TCR beta V gene segment acted as functional or pseudogenic. The T cell repertoires of some 670 subjects were profiled by immunosequencing and related to cytomegalovirus serostatus. Across around 400 genotyped donors of the cohort, an average of about 250,000 unique TCR beta nucleotide sequences per donor were sequenced, and roughly 20% of those sequences were non-productive. What the study reported, not specific to this receptor: Assigning TCR associations to individual alleles was difficult when HLA alleles, especially DR and DQ, strongly co-occurred. Because counts were too low, around 18 rarely observed V segments, including chromosome 9 orphons, were left out of the earlier analysis of roughly 600 of the donors. In this cohort, only TCR beta chains were sequenced, and detectable features were limited by the absence of alpha or paired-chain data. A few of the identified cytomegalovirus-associated TCR beta chains were confirmed in vitro to be specific for cytomegalovirus antigens. The only immune exposure information available for the cohort was CMV serostatus. In a later analysis, TCR association rates were found to vary across HLA loci, with the most associated TCRs seen for DRB1 alleles and the fewest for HLA-C alleles. According to a later analysis, parvovirus B19, influenza, CMV and Epstein-Barr virus appeared linked to several top co-occurrence clusters. Because HLA typing was unavailable for some donors at each locus, only the typed subset was used in association tests. The study listed over 150 TCR beta chains as associated with cytomegalovirus. It was suggested by the authors that the approach could potentially be generalized to other disease states and immunological phenotypes. An earlier analysis of some 560 of the donors showed that most TCR beta V segments appeared in productive rearrangements either about 87% or about 30% of the time, which broadly matched IMGT annotations. In a later genetic analysis, a missense DCLRE1C variant was associated with V-gene and J-gene trimming of TCR beta chains, and the association was replicated in an independent cohort. A further reported finding was that TCR beta sequences accurately predicted the HLA-A and HLA-B alleles for most subjects in the first cohort. Most TCR sequences were observed very rarely across donors, whereas some public TCRs were present in many individuals. Presence/absence analyses assumed roughly uniform sequencing depth across donors, an assumption that may not hold. Linkage disequilibrium might explain the correlated functional status among segregating V segments, but an unknown experimental factor could not be ruled out. In a later analysis, HLA-associated TCR beta chains showed more clonal expansion and lower generation probabilities than non-associated chains that were equally common. A group of highly shared sequence variants was considered likely to be a technical artifact of the sequencing pipeline. In a later genetic analysis, fewer N-insertions in productive TCRs were reported among donors in an Asian-associated ancestry cluster than the roughly 640-donor mean. According to a later analysis, most CMV-associated TCR beta chains appeared to be HLA-restricted, and the HLA associations seemed to be driven largely by CMV exposure. At a false discovery rate of 0.05, a later analysis linked fewer than 20,000 TCR beta sequences to specific HLA alleles. The classifier was reported to diagnose cytomegalovirus status with high specificity and sensitivity in both the original cohort and the validation cohort. Some IMGT-functional V segments, including TRBV6-2 and TRBV6-3, could not be distinguished by the 87-base-pair reads and were therefore excluded.

Library construction relied on the immunoSEQ multiplex PCR assay. A mixture of 60 forward primers for TCR Vbeta segments and 13 reverse primers for TCR Jbeta segments was used in the multiplex PCR. Amplification of the CDR3 region of rearranged TCR beta genes was performed with a multiplex PCR assay on genomic DNA. Amplified TCR beta libraries were sequenced as 87-base-pair reads on the Illumina HiSeq System. Concerning the study's data processing: Across the 500 to 700 repertoires, a later analysis counted roughly 84 million unique TCR beta chains, some 11 million of which were shared by at least two donors. A nearest-neighbor algorithm error-corrected the raw reads and collapsed the reads into unique sequences, merging closely related sequences to remove PCR and sequencing errors. V, D and J gene segments were assigned by aligning CDR3 sequences to IMGT reference sequences. Each retained sequence needed at least a six-nucleotide match to both a V gene segment and a J gene segment. Rearrangements were called productive when the CDR3 lacked stop codons and stayed in frame with V and J; all others were non-productive. CDR3 was defined according to IMGT convention as the region running from the second conserved V-encoded cysteine to the conserved J-encoded phenylalanine. Sequences without an unambiguous match to a single V gene segment were excluded from the earlier analysis of 450 to 750 of the donors. In an earlier analysis of approximately 590 of the donors, a V segment was called functional when productive rearrangements were above 56.7%, and segregating when the standard deviation between donors exceeded 5%. A statistical classification framework was developed to diagnose cytomegalovirus status using the catalog of TCR beta chain sequences. In a later analysis, TCR nucleotide sequences were compared against IMGT/GENE-DB human TR gene sequences so that V and J genes could be assigned. Using the TCRdist pipeline, a later analysis assigned CDR3 sequences along with most-parsimonious VDJ recombination scenarios. In a later analysis, every TCR beta chain was defined by the combination of its CDR3 amino acid sequence and its V-gene family, and reads without a unique V-gene family were dropped. A later analysis removed several hundred highly shared, low-generation-probability nucleotide sequences to deal with suspected cross-contamination and a sequencing artifact. In a later analysis, a clonal expansion index for each public chain was calculated from normalized within-repertoire ranks of inferred template counts. In a later analysis, generation probabilities were computed with a VDJ recombination model fitted to out-of-frame rearrangements, and the resulting probabilities were checked against IGoR. In a later analysis, TCR-TCR, TCR-HLA and TCR-CMV co-occurrence was scored with hypergeometric tests, and a repertoire-size bias correction was applied to TCR pairs. To estimate false discovery rates, a later analysis permuted the HLA or CMV assignments 20 times. In a later analysis, co-occurring TCRs were grouped using DBSCAN, and TCRdist sequence similarity was added for clustering within HLA-allele-positive subsets. Co-occurrence clustering excluded repertoires with fewer than 30,000 or more than 120,000 public chains, plus five with anomalous nucleotide sharing. As stored in TCRdb, this immuneACCESS dataset retains in-frame rearrangements with V and J assigned. A fraction of the clones does not appear; measured against another copy, unresolved V genes explain less than half of the discrepancy, and the remainder lacks a known reason. D and trimming come from the DNA, and the V and J calls and clone size come from that table. This sample lists more than 70,000 clones; about 80% were detected once. The top ten hold around 3.2% of the sample.

The TCR originated in a man over 45 in good health and CMV-seropositive. Sequencing was done on a sample of PBMCs. The rearranged segments are TRBV25-1 and TRBJ2-2, and TRBD1 matches 8 of the central bases. Read as DNA, the sequence is TGTGCCAGCAGCCAGGGGGCAATGAACACCGGGGAGCTGTTTTTT. Its coded protein is CASSQGAMNTGELFF.